Each of the 7 T cell receptor beta chains below was sequenced from the same sample in a study of T cell responses to AZD1222 COVID-19 vaccine. Sequenced by immunoSEQ multiplex PCR; TCRdb stores in-frame clones only, minus some. The sample contains about 110,000 clones, 87% of which appear only once. The sequencing used peripheral blood, collected on day 0 of AZD1222 vaccination. These receptors came from an adult in good health.

This clone was observed once. The chain recombines TRBV7-8 with TRBJ2-5; 14 nucleotides match TRBD2. This CDR3 contains 16 residues. The trim removed 5 bases at V and 1 base at J, leaving 3 bases unmatched. Germline CDR1 and CDR2: SGHVS and FQNEAQ. The CDR3 is CASSLGLAGAQETQYF. The DNA of the CDR3 is TGTGCCAGCAGCCTGGGACTAGCGGGGGCCCAAGAGACCCAGTACTTC.

The genes are TRBV7-2 and TRBJ1-1; TRBD1 might be the D (6 bases). Trimming removed 5 bases from V and 1 base from J, with 17 bases in between. The CDR3 consists of 16 residues. Germline V gene lookup returns CDR1 SGHTA and CDR2 FQGNSA. The CDR3 nucleotides are TGTGCCAGCAGCCCCCGCGGGGGGCGGAAGAACACTGAAGCTTTCTTT. Amino acid sequence: CASSPRGGRKNTEAFF. Full variable domain (remainder filled in from reference TRBV7-2 and TRBJ1-1): GAGVSQSPSNKVTEKGKDVELRCDPISGHTALYWYRQSLGQGLEFLIYFQGNSAPDKSGLPSDRFSAERTGGSVSTLTIQRTQQEDSAVYLCASSPRGGRKNTEAFFGQGTRLTVV.

This chain links TRBV18 with TRBJ1-1; no firm D call. The CDR3 is made up of 15 amino acids. V gave up 2 bases and J gave up 2 bases, with 12 bases separating them. Germline V CDR1 and CDR2: KGHSH, LQKENI. The CDR3 protein is CASSPAATRNTEAFF. The CDR3 DNA sequence: TGTGCCAGCTCACCAGCCGCTACAAGAAACACTGAAGCTTTCTTT. Filled out from reference TRBV18 and TRBJ1-1, the complete variable domain reads NAGVMQNPRHLVRRRGQEARLRCSPMKGHSHVYWYRQLPEEGLKFMVYLQKENIIDESGMPKERFSAEFPKEGPSILRIQQVVRGDSAAYFCASSPAATRNTEAFFGQGTRLTVV.

V gene TRBV2 combines with J gene TRBJ2-7, with 9 bases identical to TRBD1. Germline V CDR1 and CDR2: SNHLY, FYNNEI. The CDR3 contains 12 residues. In nucleotides, the CDR3 is TGTGTTTCGACAGGGGGCTCCTACGAGCAGTACTTC. Translation gives CVSTGGSYEQYF.

The chain uses TRBV18 and TRBJ2-5; D gene unclear. The CDR3 consists of 17 residues. The V gene's germline CDR1 is KGHSH and CDR2 LQKENI. Trimming shortened V by 0 bases and J by 3 bases, and 17 bases separated the two germline ends. The CDR3 coding sequence is TGTGCCAGCTCACCACCGGGGTCCAGGCAAGGAAAAGAGACCCAGTACTTC. Translated: CASSPPGSRQGKETQYF.

In its sample, this clone was seen a few times. The J gene is TRBJ1-1, the V gene TRBV2; 11 positions match TRBD1. The CDR3 loop spans 14 amino acids. Germline V gene lookup returns CDR1 SNHLY and CDR2 FYNNEI. The V and J ends lost 6 bases and 4 bases, in that order; junction bases with no gene match: 4. For the CDR3, the DNA is TGTGCCAGCAGCCTAGGACAGGGGGCCACTGAAGCTTTCTTT. The encoded protein is CASSLGQGATEAFF.

This rearrangement joins TRBV7-2 to TRBJ2-7; 8 nucleotides match TRBD1. Trimming cost V 1 base and J 4 bases; bases outside gene matches: 3. This CDR3 is built from 14 residues. CDR1 SGHTA and CDR2 FQGNSA come from the germline V gene. CDR3 sequence (DNA): TGTGCCAGCAGCTTAGGACAGGGGAGATACGAGCAGTACTTC. Translation: CASSLGQGRYEQYF.